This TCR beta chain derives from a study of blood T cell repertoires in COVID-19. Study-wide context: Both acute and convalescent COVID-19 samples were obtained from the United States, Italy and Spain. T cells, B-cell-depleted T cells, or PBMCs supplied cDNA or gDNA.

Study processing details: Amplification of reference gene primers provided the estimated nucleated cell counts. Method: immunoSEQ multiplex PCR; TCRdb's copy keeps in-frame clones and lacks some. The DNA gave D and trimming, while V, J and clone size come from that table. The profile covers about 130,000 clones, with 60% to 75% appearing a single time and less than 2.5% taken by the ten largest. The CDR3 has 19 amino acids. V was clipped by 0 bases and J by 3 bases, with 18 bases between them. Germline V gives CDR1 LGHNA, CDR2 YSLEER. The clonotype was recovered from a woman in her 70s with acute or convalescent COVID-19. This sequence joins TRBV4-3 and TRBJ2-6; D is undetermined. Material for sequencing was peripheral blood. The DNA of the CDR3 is TGCGCCAGCAGCCAAGATGTCAACACCCCGTCTTTTGGGGCCAACGTCCTGACTTTC. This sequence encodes CASSQDVNTPSFGANVLTF.